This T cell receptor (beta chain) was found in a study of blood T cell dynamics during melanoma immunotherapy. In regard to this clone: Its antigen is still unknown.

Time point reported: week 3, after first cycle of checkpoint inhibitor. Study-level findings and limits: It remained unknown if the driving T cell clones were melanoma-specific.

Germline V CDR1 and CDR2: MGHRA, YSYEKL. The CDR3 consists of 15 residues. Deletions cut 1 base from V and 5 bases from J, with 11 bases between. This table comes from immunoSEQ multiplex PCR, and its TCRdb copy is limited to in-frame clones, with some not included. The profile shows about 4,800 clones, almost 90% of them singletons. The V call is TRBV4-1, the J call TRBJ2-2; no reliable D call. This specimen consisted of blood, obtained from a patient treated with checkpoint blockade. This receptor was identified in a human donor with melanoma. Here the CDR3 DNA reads TGCGCCAGCAGCCAAGGAGGTGTTGGGACCGGGGAGCTGTTTTTT. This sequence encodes CASSQGGVGTGELFF.